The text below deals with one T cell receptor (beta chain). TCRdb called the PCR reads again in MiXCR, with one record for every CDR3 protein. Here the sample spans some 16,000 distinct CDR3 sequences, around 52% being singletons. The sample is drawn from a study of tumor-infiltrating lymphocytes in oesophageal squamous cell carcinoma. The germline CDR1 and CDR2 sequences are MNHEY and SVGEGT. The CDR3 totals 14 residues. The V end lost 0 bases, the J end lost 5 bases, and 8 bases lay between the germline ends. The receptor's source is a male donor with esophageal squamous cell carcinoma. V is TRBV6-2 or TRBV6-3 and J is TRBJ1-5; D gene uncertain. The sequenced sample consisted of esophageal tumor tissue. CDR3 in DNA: TGTGCCAGCAGTTACTCCCCAGAATATCAGCCCCAGCATTTT. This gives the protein CASSYSPEYQPQHF.